This TCR beta chain originates from a study of T-cell reconstitution after alpha-beta-depleted transplantation in children. CDR1 is PRHDT and CDR2 is FYEKMQ in the germline V gene (reference sequence). The V segment lost 1 base and the J segment 0 bases; nucleotides outside the gene matches: 7. CDR3 size: 18 residues. Preparing the TCRbeta library involved the use of unique molecular identifiers. TCRdb passed the PCR reads through MiXCR, listing each CDR3 protein once. The sample shows 350,000 to 450,000 distinct CDR3 sequences, approximately 20% of them seen only once. The sequencing here drew on PBMCs from the stem cell graft donor, taken from the stem cell graft. The chain employs TRBV13 and TRBJ2-3, with 10 bases identical to TRBD2. The TCR was taken from a human donor who donated a stem cell graft to a child with acute myeloid leukemia. The CDR3 spells CASSLDGSGRPSTDTQYF. CDR3 nucleotides: TGTGCCAGCAGCTTAGATGGTAGCGGGAGGCCCAGCACAGATACGCAGTATTTT.